This record concerns one T cell receptor beta chain sequence. This receptor's antigen is unknown. There are no base qualities to consult, and no much larger clone falls within one base. These data belong to a study of identical twins (dated by TCRdb to about 2016). Regarding the complete study: To test whether fetal clonotypes persist, this study deep-sequenced TCR alpha and beta repertoires from monozygotic twins, from unrelated adults of various ages, and from cord blood. Replicate twin experiments were performed at different times using different library preparation protocols to rule out contamination. What the work shows at the level of the full study, not this receptor alone: Recombination models systematically underestimated out-of-frame TCR alpha sharing in monozygotic twins but agreed with sharing between unrelated individuals. Because the same donors could not be followed over many years, conclusions were based on cross-sectional statistical analysis. Fewer insertions were carried by abundant cord blood beta clonotypes; a weaker similar trend was observed in young adult naive repertoires, while no such trend was observed in memory repertoires. A weaker excess of twin sharing was found in beta out-of-frame sequences because the signal-to-noise ratio was lowered by fewer shared sequences. Out-of-frame TCR alpha sequences shared between twins showed an excess of low generation-probability sequences compared with coincidental sharing between unrelated individuals. Invariant T cells such as MAIT and iNKT could partly confound zero-insertion analyses, though diverse VJ usage argued against this for most clonotypes.

All donors were healthy Caucasians. Three pairs of female monozygotic twins, all aged about 18 to 30 years, made up the twin cohort. Positive isolation kits from Invitrogen were used to isolate CD4+ and CD8+ T cell populations. Library preparation employed 5' RACE. Sequencing was performed on an Illumina HiSeq 2000. Template switching introduced a universal primer binding site; the final cDNA contained a unique molecular identifier, enabling accurate counting of TCR cDNA molecules. Specific primers in the conserved constant-segment region were used to synthesize first-strand cDNA for TCR alpha and beta chains. Each cDNA library was double barcoded, with a SMART-Mk sample barcode plus Illumina barcodes, to control for contamination. TruSeq adapter sequences along with Illumina sample barcodes were introduced in two successive PCR steps. The Illumina HiSeq platform was used with custom primers to sequence TCR alpha and beta cDNA libraries. Processing in the source paper ran as follows. Unique molecular identifiers were extracted from raw reads with MiGEC, and CDR3 positions were determined with MiXCR. For each individual, recombination models were inferred using an EM algorithm with the repgenHMM and IGoR tools. Shared clonotype analysis was performed with the tcR package in R, normalizing sharing by the product of cloneset sizes. To study raw recombination without the effects of thymic and clonal selection, out-of-frame nonproductive sequences were analyzed. The public reads were run again by TCRdb, first through fastp at Q25 and then through MiXCR, and only productive beta chains were kept. Each entry is one CDR3 protein sequence, shown with its most common DNA and genes. V and J calls and clone size were set by TCRdb, not the authors. The sample table records nearly 200,000 distinct CDR3 sequences; about 15% of these occur just once. Over 35% of the sample comes from the top ten.

From its cysteine to its phenylalanine, the CDR3 spans 15 amino acids. Just the 45-base CDR3 DNA is kept, in frame starting at base 1. Taken from the germline V gene, the CDR1 and CDR2 loops are MNHEY and SVGEGT. V gives up 6 bases and J gives up 4 bases, and the segment between their germline ends measures 17 bases. These data were also filed under a second study, of T cells expressing NK-cell markers. According to the second study: TCR beta-chain repertoires were profiled in sorted CD3+CD56+NKG2C+, CD3+CD56+NKG2C- and CD3+CD56-NKG2C+ T-cell subsets from several donors. Among the eight sequenced donors, seven were HCMV-seropositive and one was HCMV-seronegative. In several experiments an anti-gammadeltaTCR antibody was added to restrict sorting to alphabetaTCR-expressing T cells. In five to seven donors, the dominant CD3+CD56+NKG2C+ clonotypes were found to rank among the top 10 CD8+ clonotypes and to make up about 1.0-8% of CD8+ T cells. Those dominant clonotypes were again the most abundant among CD3+CD56-NKG2C+ cells in a handful of donors, at about 25-60.1%. Whether the expanded NKG2C-expressing T cell clones were specific for HCMV antigens remained unclear. All eight donors whose samples were sequenced were randomly selected healthy volunteers, three of them men and five women. HCMV serostatus was determined by detecting HCMV-specific IgG in serum with a commercial ELISA kit. MIGEC handled demultiplexing of the reads and grouping by UMI, while MiTCR was used to assemble and quantify clonotypes. To exclude erroneous sequences, any TCR cDNA sequence not supported by at least two reads was discarded. The tcR package was used for downstream repertoire analysis, and clonotypes were matched across fractions by CDR3 nucleotide sequence plus V segment. Antigen specificity was annotated against VDJdb with VDJmatch, allowing one amino acid substitution in CDR3.

The TCR comes from a young woman in good health. The chain is assembled from TRBV6-2 or TRBV6-3 and TRBJ2-3; the D element could tentatively be TRBD1 or TRBD2, as 6 bases agree for each. Source material: CD8+ T cells sorted from blood. The CDR3: CASSWGASEADTQYF. The DNA sequence follows: TGTGCCAGCAGCTGGGGGGCATCGGAGGCAGATACGCAGTATTTT.